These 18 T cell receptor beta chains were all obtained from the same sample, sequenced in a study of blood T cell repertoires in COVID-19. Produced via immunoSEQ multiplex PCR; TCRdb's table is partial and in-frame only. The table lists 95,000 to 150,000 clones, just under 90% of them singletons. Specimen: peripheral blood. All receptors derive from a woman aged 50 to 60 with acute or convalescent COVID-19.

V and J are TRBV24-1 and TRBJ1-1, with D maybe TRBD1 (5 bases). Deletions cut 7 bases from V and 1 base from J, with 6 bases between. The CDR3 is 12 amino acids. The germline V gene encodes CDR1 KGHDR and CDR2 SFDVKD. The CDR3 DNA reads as TGTGCCACCAGGGGGCAGAACACTGAAGCTTTCTTT. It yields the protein CATRGQNTEAFF.

The DNA of the CDR3 is TGTGCCTGCGCCCACGGGGGGGGCGAGCAGTACTTC. Its protein is CACAHGGGEQYF. The chain uses TRBV30 and TRBJ2-7, with TRBD2 identical over 8 bases. This CDR3 is built from 12 residues. Germline CDR1 and CDR2: GTSNPN and SVGIG (reference sequence). V lost 6 bases, J lost 6 bases, and 7 bases stayed unmatched.

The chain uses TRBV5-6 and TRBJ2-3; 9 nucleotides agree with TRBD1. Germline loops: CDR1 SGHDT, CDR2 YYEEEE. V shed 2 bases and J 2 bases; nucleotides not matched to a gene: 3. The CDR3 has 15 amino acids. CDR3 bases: TGTGCCAGCAGCTTTGGGACAGGGTACACAGATACGCAGTATTTT. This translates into CASSFGTGYTDTQYF.

CDR3 nucleotides: TGCGCCAGCAGCCAAGAGTTGGGACAGGTTAACTATGGCTACACCTTC. Its protein is CASSQELGQVNYGYTF. The J gene is TRBJ1-2, the V gene TRBV4-3; 8 bases map to TRBD1. Germline V gene lookup returns CDR1 LGHNA and CDR2 YSLEER. The CDR3 consists of 16 residues. The ends lost 0 bases at V and 1 base at J; junction bases unmatched: 4.

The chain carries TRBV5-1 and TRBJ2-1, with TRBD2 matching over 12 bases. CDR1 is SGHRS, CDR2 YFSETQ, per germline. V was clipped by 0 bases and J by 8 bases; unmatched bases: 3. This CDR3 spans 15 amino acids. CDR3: CASSLGLAGEHEQFF. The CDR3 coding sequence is TGCGCCAGCAGCTTGGGACTAGCGGGAGAACATGAGCAGTTCTTC.

The CDR3 sequence: CASSLGTANTGELFF. The DNA of the CDR3 is TGTGCCAGCAGCCTAGGGACAGCGAACACCGGGGAGCTGTTTTTT. The chain is built from TRBV11-2 and TRBJ2-2, with 7 bases identical to TRBD1. The CDR3 loop spans 15 amino acids. CDR1 is SGHAT and CDR2 is FQNNGV in the germline V gene. Trimming cost V 5 bases and J 0 bases; bases outside gene matches: 3.

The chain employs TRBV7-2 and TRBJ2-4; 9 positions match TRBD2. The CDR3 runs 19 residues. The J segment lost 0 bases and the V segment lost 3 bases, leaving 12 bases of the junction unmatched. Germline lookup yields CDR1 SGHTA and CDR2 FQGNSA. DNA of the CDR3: TGTGCCAGCAGCTTTACGGCGGGGGGGAGACCCCTAGCCAAAAACATTCAGTACTTC. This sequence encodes CASSFTAGGRPLAKNIQYF.

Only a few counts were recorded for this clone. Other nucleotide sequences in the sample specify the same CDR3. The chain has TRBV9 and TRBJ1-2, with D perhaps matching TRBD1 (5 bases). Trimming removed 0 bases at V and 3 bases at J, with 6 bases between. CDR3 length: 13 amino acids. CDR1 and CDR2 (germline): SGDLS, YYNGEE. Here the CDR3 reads CASSVGGDYGYTF. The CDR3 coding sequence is TGTGCCAGCAGCGTAGGGGGGGACTATGGCTACACCTTC.

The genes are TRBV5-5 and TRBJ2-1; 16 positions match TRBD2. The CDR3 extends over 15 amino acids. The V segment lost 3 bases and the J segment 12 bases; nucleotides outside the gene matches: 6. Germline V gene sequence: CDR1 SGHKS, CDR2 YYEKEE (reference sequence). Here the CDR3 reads CASSWGLAGGQRQFF. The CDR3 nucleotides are TGTGCCAGCAGCTGGGGACTAGCGGGAGGGCAGAGGCAGTTCTTC.

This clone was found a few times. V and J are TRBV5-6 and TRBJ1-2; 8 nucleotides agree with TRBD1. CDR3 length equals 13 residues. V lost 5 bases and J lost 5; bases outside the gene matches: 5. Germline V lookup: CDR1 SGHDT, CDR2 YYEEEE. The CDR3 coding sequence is TGTGCCAGCAGGAGACAGGGGAGTTATGGCTACACCTTC. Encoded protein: CASRRQGSYGYTF.

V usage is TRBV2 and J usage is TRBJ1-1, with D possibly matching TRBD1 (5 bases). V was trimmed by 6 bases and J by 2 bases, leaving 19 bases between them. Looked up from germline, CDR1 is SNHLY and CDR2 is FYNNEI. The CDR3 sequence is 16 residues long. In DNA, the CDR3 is TGTGCCAGCAGATTGACCGGAGCCGGGGGAAACACTGAAGCTTTCTTT. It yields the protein CASRLTGAGGNTEAFF.

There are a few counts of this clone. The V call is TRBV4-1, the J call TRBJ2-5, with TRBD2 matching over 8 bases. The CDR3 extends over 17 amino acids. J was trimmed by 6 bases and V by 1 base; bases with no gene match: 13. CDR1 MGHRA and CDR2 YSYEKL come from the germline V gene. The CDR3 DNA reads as TGCGCCAGCAGCCAAGTCGAGCGGGGGACTGGGTGGCAGACCCAGTACTTC. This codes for CASSQVERGTGWQTQYF.

CDR3 amino acids: CASVLGRAGEQFF. The CDR3 DNA is TGCGCCAGCGTACTCGGGAGGGCGGGTGAGCAGTTCTTC. The V gene is TRBV5-1, the J gene TRBJ2-1, with 8 bases that match TRBD2. Germline V gene sequence: CDR1 SGHRS, CDR2 YFSETQ. V was clipped by 7 bases and J by 9 bases; unmatched bases: 9. The CDR3 covers 13 residues.

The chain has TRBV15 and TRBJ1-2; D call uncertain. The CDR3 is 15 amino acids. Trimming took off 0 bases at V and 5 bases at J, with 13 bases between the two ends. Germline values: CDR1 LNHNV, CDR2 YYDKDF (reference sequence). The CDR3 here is CATSRDSSDFYGYTF. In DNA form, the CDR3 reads TGTGCCACCAGCAGAGATAGTAGTGATTTTTATGGCTACACCTTC.

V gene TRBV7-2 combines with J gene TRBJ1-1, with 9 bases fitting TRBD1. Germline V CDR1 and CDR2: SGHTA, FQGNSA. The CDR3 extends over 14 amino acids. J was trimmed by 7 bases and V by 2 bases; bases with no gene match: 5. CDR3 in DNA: TGTGCCAGCAGCTTACGGACAGGGGAAGATGAAGCTTTCTTT. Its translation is CASSLRTGEDEAFF. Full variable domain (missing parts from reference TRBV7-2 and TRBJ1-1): GAGVSQSPSNKVTEKGKDVELRCDPISGHTALYWYRQSLGQGLEFLIYFQGNSAPDKSGLPSDRFSAERTGGSVSTLTIQRTQQEDSAVYLCASSLRTGEDEAFFGQGTRLTVV.

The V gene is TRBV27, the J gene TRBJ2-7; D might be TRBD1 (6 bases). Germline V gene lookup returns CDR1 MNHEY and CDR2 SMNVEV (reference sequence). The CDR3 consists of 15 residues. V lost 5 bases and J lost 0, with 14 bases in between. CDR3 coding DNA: TGTGCCAGCAGTCCTGGACAGTTTTCCTCCTACGAGCAGTACTTC. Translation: CASSPGQFSSYEQYF.

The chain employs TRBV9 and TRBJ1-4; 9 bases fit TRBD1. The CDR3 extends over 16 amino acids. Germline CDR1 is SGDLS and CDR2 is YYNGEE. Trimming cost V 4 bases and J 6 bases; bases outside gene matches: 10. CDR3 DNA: TGTGCCAGCAGCCCGACGGACAGGGGCGTGGATGAAAAACTGTTTTTT. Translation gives CASSPTDRGVDEKLFF.

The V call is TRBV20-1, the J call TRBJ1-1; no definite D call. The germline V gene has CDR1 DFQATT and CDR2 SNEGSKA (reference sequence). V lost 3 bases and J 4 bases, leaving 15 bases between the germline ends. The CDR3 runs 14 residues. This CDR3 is CSASIGRRVTEAFF. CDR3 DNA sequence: TGCAGTGCTAGTATAGGCAGGCGGGTCACTGAAGCTTTCTTT.